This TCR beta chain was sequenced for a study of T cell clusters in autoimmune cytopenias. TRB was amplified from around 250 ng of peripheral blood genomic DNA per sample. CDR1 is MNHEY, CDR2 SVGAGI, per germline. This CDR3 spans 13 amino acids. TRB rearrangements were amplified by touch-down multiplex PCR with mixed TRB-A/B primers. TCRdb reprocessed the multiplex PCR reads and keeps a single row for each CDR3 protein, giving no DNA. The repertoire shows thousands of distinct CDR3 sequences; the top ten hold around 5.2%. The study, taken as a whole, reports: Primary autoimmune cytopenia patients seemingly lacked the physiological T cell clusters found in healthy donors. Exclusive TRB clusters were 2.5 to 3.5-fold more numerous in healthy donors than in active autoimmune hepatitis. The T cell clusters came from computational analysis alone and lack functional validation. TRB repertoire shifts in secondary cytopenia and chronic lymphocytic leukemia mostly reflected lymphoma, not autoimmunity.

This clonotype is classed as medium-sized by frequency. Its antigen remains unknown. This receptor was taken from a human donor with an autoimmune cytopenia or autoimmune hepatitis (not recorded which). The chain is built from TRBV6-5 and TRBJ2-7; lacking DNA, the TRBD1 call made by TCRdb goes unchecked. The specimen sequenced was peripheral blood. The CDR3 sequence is CASSGTNQYEQYF.